This record concerns one TCR beta chain sequence. This record belongs to a study of technical replicates of blood from a few donors. Generated by immunoSEQ multiplex PCR, the TCRdb table keeps only in-frame clones and is missing some. The sample has 65,000 to 95,000 clones, 70% to 90% seen once. This clonotype originated in a human donor in good health. Some clones in this sample may be carry-over from other donors' samples. Sequenced material: PBMCs.

In DNA form, the CDR3 reads TGCAGCGTGCGGACTACCCCCGGCGAGCAGTTCTTC. Its translation: CSVRTTPGEQFF. This chain uses TRBV29-1 with TRBJ2-1; weak D call: TRBD2 (6 bases). Trimming shortened V by 6 bases and J by 10 bases, and 16 bases separated the two germline ends. The CDR3 is made up of 12 amino acids. CDR1 SQVTM and CDR2 ANQGSEA come from the germline V gene.